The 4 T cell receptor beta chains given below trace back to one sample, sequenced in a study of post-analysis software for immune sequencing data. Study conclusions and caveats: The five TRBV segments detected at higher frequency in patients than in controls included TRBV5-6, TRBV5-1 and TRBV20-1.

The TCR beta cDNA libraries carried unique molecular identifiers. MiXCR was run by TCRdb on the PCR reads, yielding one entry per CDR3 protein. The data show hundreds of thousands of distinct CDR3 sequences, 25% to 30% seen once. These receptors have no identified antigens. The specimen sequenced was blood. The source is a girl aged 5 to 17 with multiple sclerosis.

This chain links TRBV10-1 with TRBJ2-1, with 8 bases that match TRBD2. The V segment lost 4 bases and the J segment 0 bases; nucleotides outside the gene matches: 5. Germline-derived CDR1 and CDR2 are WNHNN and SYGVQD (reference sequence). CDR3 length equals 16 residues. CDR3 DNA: TGCGCCAGCAGTGCAACTAGCGGTGACTCCTACAATGAGCAGTTCTTC. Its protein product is CASSATSGDSYNEQFF.

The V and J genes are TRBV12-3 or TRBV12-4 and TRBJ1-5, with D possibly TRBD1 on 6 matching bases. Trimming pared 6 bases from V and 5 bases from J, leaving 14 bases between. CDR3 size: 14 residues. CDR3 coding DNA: TGTGCCAGCAGCCTACAGGGATCGGATCAGCCCCAGCATTTT. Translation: CASSLQGSDQPQHF.

In DNA form, the CDR3 reads TGCAGTGCTAGAGATTGGGACGTTAACACCGGGGAGCTGTTTTTT. As protein: CSARDWDVNTGELFF. The chain couples TRBV20-1 to TRBJ2-2; D might be TRBD1 or TRBD2, each matching 5 bases. V gave up 0 bases and J gave up 2 bases, with 10 bases separating them. Germline CDR1 is DFQATT and CDR2 is SNEGSKA (reference sequence). The CDR3 contains 15 residues.

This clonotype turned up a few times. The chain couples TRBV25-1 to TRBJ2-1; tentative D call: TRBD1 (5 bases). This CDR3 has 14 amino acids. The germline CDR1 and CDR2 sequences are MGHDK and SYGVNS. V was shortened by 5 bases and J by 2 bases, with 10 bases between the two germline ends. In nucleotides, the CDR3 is TGTGCCAGCAGTCAGGGTGGAACCTACAATGAGCAGTTCTTC. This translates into CASSQGGTYNEQFF.